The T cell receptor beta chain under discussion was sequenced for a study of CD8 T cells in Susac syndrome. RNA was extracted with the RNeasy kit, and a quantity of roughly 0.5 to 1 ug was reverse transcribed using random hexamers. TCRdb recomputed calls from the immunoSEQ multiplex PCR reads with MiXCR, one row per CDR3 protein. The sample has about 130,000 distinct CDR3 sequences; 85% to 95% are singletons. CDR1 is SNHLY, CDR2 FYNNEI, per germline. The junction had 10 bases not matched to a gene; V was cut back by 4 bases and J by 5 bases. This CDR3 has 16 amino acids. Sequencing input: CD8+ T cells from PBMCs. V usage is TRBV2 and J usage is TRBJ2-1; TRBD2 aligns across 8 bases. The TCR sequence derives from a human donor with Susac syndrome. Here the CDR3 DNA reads TGTGCCAGCAGTGCCAGAGCGGGAGTAGGGGACAATGAGCAGTTCTTC. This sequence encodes CASSARAGVGDNEQFF.